The text below deals with one TCR beta chain. Its antigen has not been determined. Base qualities are not recorded, but no much larger clone differs from it by a single base. The same CDR3 can be traced to other DNA sequences in this sample. The entry originates in a study of control samples from healthy donors and cancer patients (dated by TCRdb to the early 2020s). The method was the immunoSEQ multiplex PCR assay. The table was pulled from immuneACCESS by TCRdb, which kept in-frame rearrangements only. Such tables lose some clones; where checked, under half of the loss comes from unresolved V genes, and the rest has no known cause. Counted in this sample were fewer than 200,000 clones; 90% of them appeared once. The ten top clones hold roughly 1.5% of the sample. The sequence came from a woman aged 45 to 65 in good health. The sequenced sample consisted of blood.

The DNA sequence is TGTGCCAGCAGCCAGGGGTTGCGTGGGACTAGCGGGGGGGACTCCTACAATGAGCAGTTCTTC. Its amino acids are CASSQGLRGTSGGDSYNEQFF. Recombination connected TRBV4-2 to TRBJ2-1; 16 bases in the middle match TRBD2. The cysteine opens and the phenylalanine closes a CDR3 of 21 amino acids. Only the CDR3 DNA is retained, 63 bases long and in frame from the first base. For this chain, trimming is 3 bases at the V end and 0 bases at the J end, and the number of junction bases without a gene match is 11. The germline V gene supplies CDR1 LGHNA and CDR2 YNFKEQ.